This T cell receptor (beta chain) is drawn from a study of T-cell reconstitution after alpha-beta-depleted transplantation in children. Unique molecular identifiers featured in how the TCRbeta library was prepared. TCRdb independently ran MiXCR on the PCR reads; one entry per CDR3 protein. The table has around 600,000 distinct CDR3 sequences, 16% seen once. This clonotype was seen ten or more times. CDR1 is MNHEY, CDR2 SVGAGI, per germline. The ends were cut back, 5 bases at V and 4 bases at J, with 10 bases in the middle. The CDR3 loop spans 13 amino acids. The V call is TRBV6-5, the J call TRBJ2-3, with D unclear. Sequenced here: PBMCs from the stem cell graft donor, sampled from the stem cell graft. The sequence derives from a human donor who donated a stem cell graft to a child with acute myeloid leukemia. The CDR3 is CASSRLGADTQYF. CDR3 coding DNA: TGTGCCAGCAGTCGACTTGGGGCAGATACGCAGTATTTT.